In its sample, the clone carrying this T cell receptor (beta chain) was seen once. These data are taken from a study of shared clonotypes between healthy human individuals. With V trimmed by 1 base and J by 6 bases, 9 bases remained unmatched. CDR1 MNHEY and CDR2 SMNVEV come from the germline V gene (reference sequence). The CDR3 consists of 16 residues. CD45RO-negative cells were positively selected for CCR7, leaving out terminally differentiated effector memory CD45RA+ cells. Clones were read by immunoSEQ multiplex PCR, and TCRdb kept only the in-frame ones, dropping some. The sample records approximately 720,000 clones, around 92% being singletons.

This chain links TRBV27 with TRBJ2-7; TRBD2 matches at 10 bases. This receptor was taken from a young man in good health. What was sequenced was naive CD8+ T cells sorted from blood. The CDR3 loop is CASSLYSSGSWAEQYF. The CDR3 DNA reads as TGTGCCAGCAGTTTATACTCTAGCGGGAGTTGGGCCGAGCAGTACTTC.